A selection of T cell receptor beta chains follows, all from one sample in a study of shared T cell receptors in the human thymus. The assay was immunoSEQ multiplex PCR, and TCRdb's table has in-frame clones only and misses some. The sample carries about 660,000 clones, around nine tenths recorded once. The same sample was also used in a study of human thymus T cells.

The material sequenced was thymocytes. All receptors come from a boy in the first two years of life with a congenital heart defect. CDR3s include the opening cysteine and the closing phenylalanine or tryptophan. The D gene is left open where the match is weak. Clone size appears in some rows only: once, few, many, or a class for an expanded clone.

j_call d_call clone_size v_call cdr3_aa cdr3_nt
TRBJ2-7 NA NA TRBV13 CASSPRGSGHYEQYF TGTGCCAGCAGCCCCAGGGGTTCCGGCCACTACGAGCAGTACTTC
TRBJ1-1 TRBD1 NA TRBV4-3 CASSQDGGQGREAFF TGCGCCAGCAGCCAAGACGGGGGACAGGGAAGAGAAGCTTTCTTT
TRBJ2-7 NA NA TRBV5-4 CASSLVPPTTTYEQYF TGTGCCAGCAGCTTGGTTCCTCCGACTACTACCTACGAGCAGTACTTC
TRBJ2-5 TRBD2 few TRBV2 CASFERERVVETQYF TGTGCCAGCTTCGAGCGGGAGAGGGTGGTAGAGACCCAGTACTTC
TRBJ2-3 TRBD2 NA TRBV28 CASSFLIPGTSHGTDTQYF TGTGCCAGCAGTTTCCTGATCCCGGGGACTAGCCACGGCACAGATACGCAGTATTTT
TRBJ2-7 TRBD2 NA TRBV28 CAILADPWAYEQYF TGTGCCATCCTAGCGGATCCTTGGGCCTACGAGCAGTACTTC
TRBJ2-1 NA NA TRBV4-3 CASSQDHVVGDRPYNEQFF TGCGCCAGCAGCCAAGATCATGTAGTAGGAGACAGGCCCTACAATGAGCAGTTCTTC
TRBJ1-5 NA NA TRBV15 CATSRAQVRYPDQPQHF TGTGCCACCAGCAGAGCACAGGTTCGGTACCCGGATCAGCCCCAGCATTTT
TRBJ1-4 NA NA TRBV11-3 CASSKDHRDPNEKLFF TGTGCCAGCAGCAAAGACCACAGGGACCCTAATGAAAAACTGTTTTTT
TRBJ2-2 NA NA TRBV11-3 CASSRPKTNTGELFF TGTGCCAGCAGCCGCCCTAAGACGAACACCGGGGAGCTGTTTTTT
TRBJ2-7 TRBD2 NA TRBV28 CASSPRLAGASYEQYF TGTGCCAGCAGTCCGCGACTAGCGGGCGCCTCCTACGAGCAGTACTTC
TRBJ2-7 NA NA TRBV6-5 CATALGQLFPYEQYF TGTGCCACAGCCCTCGGACAGTTGTTCCCCTACGAGCAGTACTTC
TRBJ2-2 TRBD2 NA TRBV9 CASSDPGLATGELFF TGTGCCAGCAGCGACCCGGGACTAGCAACCGGGGAGCTGTTTTTT
TRBJ2-5 TRBD2 once TRBV11-3 CASSFSSAGEETQYF TGTGCCAGCAGCTTCTCCTCAGCGGGGGAAGAGACCCAGTACTTC
TRBJ2-5 TRBD2 NA TRBV7-9 CASSIGLAGVVRTQYF TGTGCCAGCAGCATAGGACTAGCGGGCGTAGTCAGGACCCAGTACTTC
TRBJ2-7 TRBD1 NA TRBV6-1 CASSVNGSRDRGFHEQYF TGTGCCAGCAGTGTAAATGGATCGCGGGACAGGGGGTTCCACGAGCAGTACTTC
TRBJ2-7 TRBD1 once TRBV4-3 CASSRCPEKTGSQYEQYF TGCGCCAGCAGCCGATGCCCGGAAAAGACAGGGAGCCAATACGAGCAGTACTTC
TRBJ2-7 NA few TRBV4-1 CASSQDLGYEQYF TGCGCCAGCAGCCAAGATCTCGGGTACGAGCAGTACTTC
TRBJ1-5 TRBD1 once TRBV7-9 CASSPDRGLPLSNQPQHF TGTGCCAGCAGCCCCGACAGGGGGCTTCCGCTTAGCAATCAGCCCCAGCATTTT
TRBJ1-5 NA NA TRBV19 CASSIAGASGQPQHF TGTGCCAGTAGTATAGCCGGGGCTAGCGGTCAGCCCCAGCATTTT
TRBJ1-5 NA NA TRBV6-1 CASSSGSDYQPQHF TGTGCCAGCAGTTCCGGGAGCGACTATCAGCCCCAGCATTTT
TRBJ1-1 NA NA TRBV14 CASSQVWGGANTEAFF TGTGCCAGCAGCCAAGTGTGGGGGGGTGCGAACACTGAAGCTTTCTTT
TRBJ1-1 TRBD1 NA TRBV2 CAARGQPNTEAFF TGTGCCGCACGGGGACAGCCGAACACTGAAGCTTTCTTT
TRBJ2-5 TRBD2 NA TRBV25-1 CASTGLALETQYF TGTGCCAGTACGGGACTAGCACTGGAGACCCAGTACTTC
TRBJ2-7 NA NA TRBV7-9 CASSLLGRPTYEQYF TGTGCCAGCAGCTTATTGGGCAGACCAACCTACGAGCAGTACTTC
TRBJ2-1 NA NA TRBV5-1 CASSLGLGLVFHEQFF TGCGCCAGCAGCTTGGGGCTCGGACTGGTCTTTCATGAGCAGTTCTTC
TRBJ2-1 NA NA TRBV4-1 CASSQPGSYNEQFF TGCGCCAGCAGCCAGCCGGGGTCCTACAATGAGCAGTTCTTC
TRBJ2-7 TRBD2 NA TRBV27 CASSLSADRGPGLAGSEQYF TGTGCCAGCAGTTTATCGGCGGACAGGGGACCGGGACTAGCGGGAAGCGAGCAGTACTTC
TRBJ2-1 TRBD2 NA TRBV6-6 CASSGRDVSSYNEQFF TGTGCCAGCAGTGGGAGGGACGTCAGCTCCTACAATGAGCAGTTCTTC
TRBJ2-1 TRBD2 NA TRBV11-3 CASSAGLGTYNEQFF TGTGCCAGCAGCGCGGGACTAGGGACCTACAATGAGCAGTTCTTC
TRBJ2-7 TRBD1 NA TRBV27 CASSAQGLYEQYF TGTGCCAGCAGTGCACAGGGGTTGTACGAGCAGTACTTC
TRBJ2-7 TRBD1 NA TRBV11-3 CASATLNRGSHEQYF TGTGCCAGCGCCACACTCAACAGGGGATCCCACGAGCAGTACTTC
TRBJ2-7 NA NA TRBV5-6 CASSLLDTLFHEQYF TGTGCCAGCAGCTTGTTGGACACCCTTTTCCACGAGCAGTACTTC
TRBJ2-3 TRBD2 NA TRBV6-4 CASSDTLAGPTLLLIHRGTQYF TGTGCCAGCAGTGACACGCTAGCGGGACCAACCCTGCTTCTCATCCACAGGGGTACGCAGTATTTT
TRBJ2-3 TRBD2 NA TRBV9 CASSVAPGLAGGRSDTQYF TGTGCCAGCAGCGTAGCCCCAGGACTAGCGGGAGGGAGGTCGGATACGCAGTATTTT
TRBJ2-1 TRBD2 NA TRBV9 CASSVAGLAEANEQFF TGTGCCAGCAGCGTAGCGGGTCTAGCGGAGGCCAATGAGCAGTTCTTC
TRBJ2-7 TRBD1 few TRBV28 CASSPCTGGFSSYEQYF TGTGCCAGCAGTCCCTGCACAGGGGGCTTTAGCTCCTACGAGCAGTACTTC
TRBJ2-2 NA few TRBV5-4 CASSLEGGGDTGELFF TGTGCCAGCAGCTTGGAAGGGGGTGGGGACACCGGGGAGCTGTTTTTT
TRBJ1-3 TRBD1 NA TRBV6-5 CASSYRGHPDTIYF TGTGCCAGCAGTTATAGGGGGCACCCGGACACCATATATTTT
TRBJ2-7 TRBD1 NA TRBV10-3 CAISERGQVRYEQYF TGTGCCATCAGTGAGAGGGGACAGGTAAGGTACGAGCAGTACTTC
TRBJ2-7 NA NA TRBV10-3 CAISGWPGDFYEQYF TGTGCCATCAGCGGATGGCCGGGGGACTTCTACGAGCAGTACTTC
TRBJ2-1 TRBD2 NA TRBV4-3 CASSQAGTSGRGHNEQFF TGCGCCAGCAGCCAGGCCGGGACTAGCGGCAGGGGCCACAATGAGCAGTTCTTC
TRBJ1-2 NA NA TRBV30 CAWSRQRAGGYTF TGTGCCTGGAGTCGCCAGAGGGCCGGGGGCTACACCTTC
TRBJ2-3 TRBD1 NA TRBV28 CASSKGTGALTDTQYF TGTGCCAGCAGCAAAGGGACAGGAGCACTCACAGATACGCAGTATTTT
TRBJ2-7 NA few TRBV15 CATGTGTVSYEQYF TGTGCCACCGGTACAGGGACGGTCTCCTACGAGCAGTACTTC
TRBJ2-7 NA once TRBV30 CAWSRGGTREQYF TGTGCCTGGAGTAGGGGCGGGACGAGGGAGCAGTACTTC
TRBJ2-7 TRBD2 NA TRBV6-5 CASSAGTSDSYEQYF TGTGCCAGCAGTGCCGGGACTAGCGACTCCTACGAGCAGTACTTC
TRBJ2-1 TRBD2 NA TRBV19 CASSHGLAGGPDYNEQFF TGTGCCAGTAGCCATGGACTAGCGGGAGGGCCGGACTACAATGAGCAGTTCTTC
TRBJ2-7 TRBD1 NA TRBV14 CASSHLGDRGHEQYF TGTGCCAGCAGCCACTTAGGAGACAGGGGTCACGAGCAGTACTTC
TRBJ1-2 TRBD1 NA TRBV5-1 CASSPDRDRAYGYTF TGCGCCAGCAGCCCGGATAGGGACAGAGCCTATGGCTACACCTTC
TRBJ1-3 NA NA TRBV27 CASTNTSGSSGNTIYF TGTGCCAGCACCAATACATCGGGATCCTCTGGAAACACCATATATTTT
TRBJ2-1 NA NA TRBV19 CASSIGSGKGNEQFF TGTGCCAGTAGTATAGGCAGCGGAAAAGGAAATGAGCAGTTCTTC
TRBJ1-5 NA NA TRBV19 CASSPGEGDQPQHF TGTGCCAGTAGCCCCGGGGAGGGGGATCAGCCCCAGCATTTT
TRBJ2-7 NA NA TRBV2 CASSYRVPYEQYF TGTGCCAGCAGTTACAGGGTGCCCTACGAGCAGTACTTC
TRBJ1-5 TRBD1 NA TRBV7-2 CASSLAGTVYSNQPQHF TGTGCCAGCAGCTTAGCGGGGACAGTTTATAGCAATCAGCCCCAGCATTTT